This TCR beta chain was sequenced in a study of cytomegalovirus exposure and HLA in healthy donors. Overall study context: HLA-typed donors were the source of approximately 85 million unique TCRs held in an early data release. The Caucasian-associated ancestry cluster contained 81% of the approximately 420 genotyped donors. Study results and limitations: At a 0.05 false discovery rate, a later analysis found around 17,000 TCR beta sequences to be associated with HLA alleles.

This donor has no recorded CMV serostatus. The trim removed 3 bases at V and 5 bases at J, leaving 10 bases unmatched. The CDR3 extends over 15 amino acids. Germline lookup yields CDR1 MDHEN and CDR2 SYDVKM. Note on this clone: Its target is unknown.

The PCR used 60 Vbeta and 13 Jbeta primers. Using immunoSEQ multiplex PCR, the repertoire was profiled, and TCRdb retains in-frame clones only, with some absent. The sample gives around 150,000 clones, around 73% of which show up once; 14% is in the top ten. The receptor comes from a human donor in good health. What was sequenced was PBMCs. The chain carries TRBV28 and TRBJ2-7; TRBD2 agrees at 7 bases. The CDR3 DNA sequence: TGTGCCAGCAGTTTTGAGGGAGGGAGTTCCCACGAGCAGTACTTC. It is translated as CASSFEGGSSHEQYF.